This T cell receptor (beta chain) was obtained from a study of beta chain features in type 1 diabetes. There are a few counts of this clone. Its antigen is unknown. Notes on the study in general: Healthy donors had naive, central memory and Treg TCRB repertoires that appeared less similar than those seen among patients. Sequencing used cDNA, and cells with high TCR expression could therefore be over-represented.

Every bit of the isolated RNA underwent reverse transcription, so sequencing read expressed TCRB transcripts. Assay: immunoSEQ multiplex PCR; the TCRdb copy retains only in-frame clones and omits some. The table shows hundreds of thousands of clones, with about an eighth occurring only once. The CDR3 loop spans 15 amino acids. V was trimmed by 5 bases and J by 6 bases, leaving 20 bases between them. The germline V gene encodes CDR1 SQVTM and CDR2 ANQGSEA. This TCR was sampled from a woman under 30 in good health. The chain is built from TRBV29-1 and TRBJ2-1, with D unclear. Input material: naive CD4+ T cells from blood. CDR3 in amino acids: CSVFLRGYTPNEQFF. CDR3 nucleotide sequence: TGCAGCGTTTTTCTTCGTGGCTACACCCCCAATGAGCAGTTCTTC.